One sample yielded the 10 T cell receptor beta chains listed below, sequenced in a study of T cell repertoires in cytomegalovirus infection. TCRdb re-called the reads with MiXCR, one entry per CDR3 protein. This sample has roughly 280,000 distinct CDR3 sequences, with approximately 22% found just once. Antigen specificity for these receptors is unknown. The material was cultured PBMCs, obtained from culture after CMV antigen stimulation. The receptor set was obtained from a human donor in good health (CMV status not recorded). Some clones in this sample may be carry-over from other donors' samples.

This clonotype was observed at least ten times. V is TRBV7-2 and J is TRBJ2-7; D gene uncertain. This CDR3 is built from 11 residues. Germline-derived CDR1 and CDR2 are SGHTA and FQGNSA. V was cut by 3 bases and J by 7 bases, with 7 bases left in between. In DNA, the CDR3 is TGTGCCAGCAGCTTCTATGAGGAGCAGTACTTC. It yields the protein CASSFYEEQYF.

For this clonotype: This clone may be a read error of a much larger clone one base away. CDR3 nucleotides: TGTGCCAGCAGCTTGGGGGACCCGGGAGCCAACAATGAGCAGTTCTTC. It specifies CASSLGDPGANNEQFF. The chain employs TRBV5-4 and TRBJ2-1, with a weak D call TRBD2 (6 bases). Germline loops: CDR1 SGHNT, CDR2 YYREEE (reference sequence). Between the trimmed V and J ends, which lost 0 bases and 5 bases, there was a span of 15 bases. The CDR3 sequence is 16 residues long.

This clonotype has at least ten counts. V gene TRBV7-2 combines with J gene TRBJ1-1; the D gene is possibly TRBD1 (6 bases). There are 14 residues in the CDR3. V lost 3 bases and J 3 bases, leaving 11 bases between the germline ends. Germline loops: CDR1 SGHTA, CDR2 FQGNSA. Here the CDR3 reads CASSFGAGDTEAFF. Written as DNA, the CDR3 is TGTGCCAGCAGCTTCGGGGCAGGGGACACTGAAGCTTTCTTT.

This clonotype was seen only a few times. The CDR3 DNA reads TGTGCCAGCAGCTTAGGTCCCGGGACTAGCGTTTACAATGAGCAGTTCTTC. This gives the protein CASSLGPGTSVYNEQFF. The V call is TRBV7-6, the J call TRBJ2-1, with 10 bases fitting TRBD2. Germline values: CDR1 SGHVS, CDR2 FNYEAQ. The trim removed 1 base at V and 4 bases at J, leaving 7 bases unmatched. There are 17 residues in the CDR3. The complete variable domain, with remaining parts taken from reference TRBV7-6 and TRBJ2-1, reads GAGVSQSPRYKVTKRGQDVALRCDPISGHVSLYWYRQALGQGPEFLTYFNYEAQQDKSGLPNDRFSAERPEGSISTLTIQRTEQRDSAMYRCASSLGPGTSVYNEQFFGPGTRLTVL.

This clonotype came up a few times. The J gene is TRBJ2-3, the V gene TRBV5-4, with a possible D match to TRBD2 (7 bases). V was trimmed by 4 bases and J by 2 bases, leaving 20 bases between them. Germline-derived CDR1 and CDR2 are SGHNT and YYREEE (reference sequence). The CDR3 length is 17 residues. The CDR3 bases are TGTGCCAGCAGCGCGGGGGCCGAGGGGTTGTTCACAGATACGCAGTATTTT. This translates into CASSAGAEGLFTDTQYF.

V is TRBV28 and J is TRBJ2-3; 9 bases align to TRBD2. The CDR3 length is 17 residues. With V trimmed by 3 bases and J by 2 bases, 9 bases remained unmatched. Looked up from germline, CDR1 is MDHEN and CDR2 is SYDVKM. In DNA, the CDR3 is TGTGCCAGCAGTTTTCAGGCGGGAGGGCCTCACACAGATACGCAGTATTTT. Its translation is CASSFQAGGPHTDTQYF.

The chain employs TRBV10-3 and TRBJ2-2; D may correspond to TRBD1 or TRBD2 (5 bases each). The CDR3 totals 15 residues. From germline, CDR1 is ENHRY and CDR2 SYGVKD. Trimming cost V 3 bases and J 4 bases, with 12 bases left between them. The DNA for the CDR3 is TGTGCCATCAGTGATGGGACCCTACTCACCGGGGAGCTGTTTTTT. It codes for CAISDGTLLTGELFF.

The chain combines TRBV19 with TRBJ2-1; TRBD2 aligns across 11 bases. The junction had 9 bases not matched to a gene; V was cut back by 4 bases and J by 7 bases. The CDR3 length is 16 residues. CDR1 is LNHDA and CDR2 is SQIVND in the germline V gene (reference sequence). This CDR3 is CASSTSPLAGGNEQFF. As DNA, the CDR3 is TGTGCCAGTAGTACCTCCCCTCTAGCGGGAGGTAATGAGCAGTTCTTC.

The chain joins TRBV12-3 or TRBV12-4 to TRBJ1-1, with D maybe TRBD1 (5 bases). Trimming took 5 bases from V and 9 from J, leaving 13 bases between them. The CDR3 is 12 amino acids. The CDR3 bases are TGTGCCAGCAGTAGGGACGGGGGGAAAGCTTTCTTT. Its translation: CASSRDGGKAFF.

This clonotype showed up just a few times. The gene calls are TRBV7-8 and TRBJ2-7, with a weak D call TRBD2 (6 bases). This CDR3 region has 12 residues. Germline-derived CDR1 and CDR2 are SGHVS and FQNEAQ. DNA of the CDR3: TGTGCCAGCAGCTCCGGCGGGACCCCGAAGGACGTC. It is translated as CASSSGGTPKDV.